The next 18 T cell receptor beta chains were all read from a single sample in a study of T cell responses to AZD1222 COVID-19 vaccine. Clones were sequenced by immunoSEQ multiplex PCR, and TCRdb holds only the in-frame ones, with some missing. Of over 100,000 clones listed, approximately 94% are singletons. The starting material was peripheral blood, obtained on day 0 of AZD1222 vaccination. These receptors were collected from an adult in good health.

The CDR3 sequence: CASSSPRDRVNEQFF. For the CDR3, the DNA is TGTGCCAGCAGCTCCCCACGGGACAGAGTCAATGAGCAGTTCTTC. V and J are TRBV7-8 and TRBJ2-1, with 7 nucleotides matching TRBD1. CDR3 size: 15 residues. With V trimmed by 4 bases and J by 6 bases, 9 bases remained unmatched. CDR1 and CDR2 from the germline V gene are SGHVS and FQNEAQ.

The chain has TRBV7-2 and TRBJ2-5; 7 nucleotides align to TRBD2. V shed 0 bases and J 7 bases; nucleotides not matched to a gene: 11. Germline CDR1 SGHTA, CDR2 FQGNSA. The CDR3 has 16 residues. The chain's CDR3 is CASSLAGGGGIGTQYF. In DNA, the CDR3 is TGTGCCAGCAGCTTAGCGGGAGGCGGGGGAATAGGGACCCAGTACTTC.

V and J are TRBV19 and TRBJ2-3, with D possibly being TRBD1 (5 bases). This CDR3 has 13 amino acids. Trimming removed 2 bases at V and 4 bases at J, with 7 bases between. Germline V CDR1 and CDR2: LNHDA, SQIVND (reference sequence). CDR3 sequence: CASSISRADTQYF. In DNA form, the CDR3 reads TGTGCCAGTAGTATATCCAGGGCAGATACGCAGTATTTT.

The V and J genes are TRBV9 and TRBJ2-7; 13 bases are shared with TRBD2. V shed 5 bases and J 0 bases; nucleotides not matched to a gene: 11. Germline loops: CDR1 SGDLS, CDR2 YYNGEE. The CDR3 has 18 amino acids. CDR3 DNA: TGTGCCAGCAGTTCCGGGACTAGCGGGAATCGGAGCTCCTACGAGCAGTACTTC. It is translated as CASSSGTSGNRSSYEQYF.

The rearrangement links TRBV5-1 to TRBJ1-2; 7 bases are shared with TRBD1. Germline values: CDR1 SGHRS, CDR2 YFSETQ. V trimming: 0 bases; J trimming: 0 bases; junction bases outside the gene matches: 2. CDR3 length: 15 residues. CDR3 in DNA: TGCGCCAGCAGCTTGGGCGGGACAGCTAACTATGGCTACACCTTC. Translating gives CASSLGGTANYGYTF.

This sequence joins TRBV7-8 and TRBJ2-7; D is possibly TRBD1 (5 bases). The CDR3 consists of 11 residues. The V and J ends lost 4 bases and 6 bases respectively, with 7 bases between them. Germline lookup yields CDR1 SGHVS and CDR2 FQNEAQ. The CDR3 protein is CASSYRTEQYF. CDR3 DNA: TGTGCCAGCAGCTACAGGACCGAGCAGTACTTC.

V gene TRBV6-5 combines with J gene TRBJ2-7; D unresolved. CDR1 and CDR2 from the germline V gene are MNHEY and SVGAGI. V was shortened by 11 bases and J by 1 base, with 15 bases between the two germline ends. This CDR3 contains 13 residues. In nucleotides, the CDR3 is TGTGCCGCTGCCCCGGCCCCTTCCTACGAGCAGTACTTC. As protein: CAAAPAPSYEQYF.

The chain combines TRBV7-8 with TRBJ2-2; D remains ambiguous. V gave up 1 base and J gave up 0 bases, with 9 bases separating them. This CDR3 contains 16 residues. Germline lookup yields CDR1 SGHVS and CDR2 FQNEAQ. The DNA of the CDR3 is TGTGCCAGCAGCTTAGGATCAGGAGCGAACACCGGGGAGCTGTTTTTT. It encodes CASSLGSGANTGELFF.

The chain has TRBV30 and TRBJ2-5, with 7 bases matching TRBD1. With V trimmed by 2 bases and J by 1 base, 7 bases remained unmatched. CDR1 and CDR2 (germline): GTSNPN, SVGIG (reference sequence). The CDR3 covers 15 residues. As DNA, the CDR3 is TGTGCCTGGAGTCGGATGACAGGGATCCAAGAGACCCAGTACTTC. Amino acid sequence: CAWSRMTGIQETQYF.

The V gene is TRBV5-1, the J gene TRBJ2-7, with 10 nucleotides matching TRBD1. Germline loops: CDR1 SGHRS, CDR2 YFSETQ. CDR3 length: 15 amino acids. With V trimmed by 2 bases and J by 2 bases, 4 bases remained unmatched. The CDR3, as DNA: TGCGCCAGCAGCTTAGGGACAGGGGACACCTACGAGCAGTACTTC. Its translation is CASSLGTGDTYEQYF.

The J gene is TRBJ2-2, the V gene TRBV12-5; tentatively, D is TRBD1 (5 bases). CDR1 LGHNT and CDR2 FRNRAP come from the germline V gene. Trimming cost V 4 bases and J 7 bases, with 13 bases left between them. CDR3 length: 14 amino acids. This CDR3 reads CASGSHQGGGELFF. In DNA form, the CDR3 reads TGTGCTAGTGGTTCACACCAGGGTGGCGGGGAGCTGTTTTTT.

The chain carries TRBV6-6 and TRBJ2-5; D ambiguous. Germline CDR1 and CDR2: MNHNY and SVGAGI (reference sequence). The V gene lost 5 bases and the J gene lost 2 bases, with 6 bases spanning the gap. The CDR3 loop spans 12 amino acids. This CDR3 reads CASSGYQETQYF. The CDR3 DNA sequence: TGTGCCAGCAGTGGGTATCAAGAGACCCAGTACTTC.

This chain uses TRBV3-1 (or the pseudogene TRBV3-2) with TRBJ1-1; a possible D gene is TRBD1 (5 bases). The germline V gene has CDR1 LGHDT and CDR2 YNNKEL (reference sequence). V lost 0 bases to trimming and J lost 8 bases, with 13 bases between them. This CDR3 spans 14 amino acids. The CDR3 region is CASSQEIGAAEAFF. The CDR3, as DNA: TGTGCCAGCAGCCAAGAAATAGGGGCGGCGGAAGCTTTCTTT.

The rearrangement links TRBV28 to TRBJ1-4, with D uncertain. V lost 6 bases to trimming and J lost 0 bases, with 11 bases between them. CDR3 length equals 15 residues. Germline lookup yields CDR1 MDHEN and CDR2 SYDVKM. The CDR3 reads CASSAANPTNEKLFF. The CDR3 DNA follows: TGTGCCAGCAGCGCGGCCAACCCAACTAATGAAAAACTGTTTTTT.

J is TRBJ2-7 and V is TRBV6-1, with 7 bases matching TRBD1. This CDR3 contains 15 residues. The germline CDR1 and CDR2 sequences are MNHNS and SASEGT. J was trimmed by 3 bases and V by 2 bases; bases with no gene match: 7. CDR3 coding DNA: TGTGCCAGCAGTGAAATAGGGACAGCGGTCTACGAGCAGTACTTC. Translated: CASSEIGTAVYEQYF.

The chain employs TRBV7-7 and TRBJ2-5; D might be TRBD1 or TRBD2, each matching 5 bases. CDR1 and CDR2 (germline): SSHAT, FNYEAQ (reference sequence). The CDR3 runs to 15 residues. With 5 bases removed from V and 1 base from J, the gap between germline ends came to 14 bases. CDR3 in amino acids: CASSQGTSLQETQYF. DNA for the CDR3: TGTGCCAGCAGCCAAGGGACCTCTCTCCAAGAGACCCAGTACTTC.

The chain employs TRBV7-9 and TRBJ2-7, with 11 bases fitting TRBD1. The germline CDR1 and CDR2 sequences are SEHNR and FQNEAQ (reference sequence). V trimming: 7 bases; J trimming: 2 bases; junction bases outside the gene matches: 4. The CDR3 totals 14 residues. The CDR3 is CASTPGQGAYEQYF. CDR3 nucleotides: TGTGCCAGCACCCCGGGACAGGGGGCCTACGAGCAGTACTTC.

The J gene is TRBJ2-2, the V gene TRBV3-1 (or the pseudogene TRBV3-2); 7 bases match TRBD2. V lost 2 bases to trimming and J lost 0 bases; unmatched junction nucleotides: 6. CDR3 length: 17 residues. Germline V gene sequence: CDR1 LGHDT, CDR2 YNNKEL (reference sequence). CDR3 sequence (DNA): TGTGCCAGCAGCCAACCTGGACTAGTCGCGAACACCGGGGAGCTGTTTTTT. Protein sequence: CASSQPGLVANTGELFF.